The rows below give T cell receptor beta chains drawn from one sample of a study of graft-versus-host responses after intestinal transplantation. The antigens these receptors bind are not known. Measured with immunoSEQ multiplex PCR; TCRdb has only the in-frame clones, and not every one. The repertoire holds 95,000 to 110,000 clones, with around 90% as singletons. This material consisted of unstimulated CD4+ T cells sorted from spleen or lymph node cells, taken before transplant. The source of these receptors is a human donor who was the organ donor for an intestinal transplant. Each CDR3 is given without its conserved first and last residue.

>TRBJ1-1|TRBV6-1
ASSEQGVFTEAF
>TRBJ1-5|TRBV5-6
ASSLRSNHQPQH
>TRBJ2-5|TRBV6-5
ASRPGQINQETQY
>TRBJ2-1|TRBV9
ASSVVAGENNEQF
>TRBJ1-5|TRBV27
ASRKGGLGNQPQH
>TRBJ2-2|TRBV18
ASSQGQGNTGELF
>TRBJ1-1|TRBV6-1
ASRPADFMNTEAF
>TRBJ2-5|TRBV11-2
ASSRLAGLVETQY
>TRBJ2-7|TRBV14
ASSHILAVPAYEQY
>TRBJ2-6|TRBV7-2
ASSWTSGNTGANVLT
>TRBJ1-4|TRBV29-1
SVGQGWPNEKLF
>TRBJ2-6|TRBV6-5
ASTSVSGANVLT
>TRBJ1-2|TRBV27
ASSNTGGYYGYT
>TRBJ2-2|TRBV5-1
ASSYSRGTGELF
>TRBJ1-1|TRBV5-5
ASSLEGKIRGAF
>TRBJ2-6|TRBV2
ASRQPARRHSGANVLT
>TRBJ2-1|TRBV7-2
ASSPPGLRNYNEQF
>TRBJ2-3|TRBV10-3
AISGTGDTQY
>TRBJ2-1|TRBV11-2
ASSPRAGSSYNEQF
>TRBJ2-7|TRBV5-1
ASRVAGGRYEQY
>TRBJ2-1|TRBV18
ASSPPGGVLSYNEQF
>TRBJ2-5|TRBV10-3
AISESQGDETQY
>TRBJ1-1|TRBV5-4
ASSLYQGVGNTEAF
>TRBJ1-3|TRBV19
ASSIDRGSTHSGNTIY
>TRBJ1-6|TRBV6-1
ASSLPRDH
>TRBJ1-2|TRBV4-1
ASSQDRGGGYT
>TRBJ1-1|TRBV27
ASRQGRNTEAF
>TRBJ1-1|TRBV14
ASSQDVGTTEAF
>TRBJ1-2|TRBV4-2
ASSQDGEERFYGYT
>TRBJ2-4|TRBV7-2
ASSLGGAKNIQY
>TRBJ2-1|TRBV4-1
ASSQDPGEGGHNEQF
>TRBJ1-4|TRBV30
AWSVPPTSAEKLF
>TRBJ1-3|TRBV18
ASSPTLSSGNTIY
>TRBJ2-7|TRBV28
ASRGSGGSSYEQY
>TRBJ2-3|TRBV5-1
ASSLGPSSTDTQY
>TRBJ1-1|TRBV6-5
ASSYRGQGGTEAF
>TRBJ1-5|TRBV1
TSSLEEGVDSNQPQH
>TRBJ1-1|TRBV7-3
ASSIQGNTEAF
>TRBJ1-1|TRBV11-2
ASSSVRVHEAF
>TRBJ2-3|TRBV19
ASSMGVSSTDTQY
>-|TRBV25-1
ASSLAGVAEQY
>TRBJ2-7|TRBV9
ASSVGVHPRLYEQY
>TRBJ1-1|TRBV10-3
AISESGPNTEAF
>TRBJ2-5|TRBV6-1
ASSDSLAGGPGQTQY
>TRBJ2-3|TRBV5-1
ASSFTVPSSDTQY
>TRBJ1-3|TRBV4-2
ASSQSYSGPAAGNTIY
>TRBJ1-5|TRBV19
ASGDWGNQPQH
>TRBJ1-4|TRBV4-1
ASSQDSGQRTTNEKLF
>TRBJ1-6|TRBV6-5
ASSYTSPGNSPLH
>TRBJ2-7|TRBV6-5
ASLGLAPYEQY
>TRBJ1-1|TRBV5-1
ASSFGGDTEAF
>TRBJ1-1|TRBV11-3
ASSSTPNTEAF
>TRBJ2-5|TRBV5-6
ASSLNMKEETQY
>TRBJ1-2|TRBV6-1
ASSQSGGYGYT
>TRBJ1-5|TRBV28
ASSLSGAGPMNQPQH
>TRBJ2-1|TRBV5-6
ASSLGRDRGNEQF
>TRBJ2-7|TRBV10-3
AISDQGLGDGWQY
>TRBJ1-1|TRBV27
ASSSPLRGTEAF
>TRBJ2-3|TRBV6-4
ASRSGGAFTDTQY
>TRBJ1-4|TRBV29-1
SATSAGLNEKLF